These 5 T cell receptor beta chains came from one sample sequenced in a study of T cells after somatic rescue of genetic block. TCRdb keeps only in-frame clones here, not all; method: immunoSEQ multiplex PCR. The sample lists over 55,000 clones, approximately 90% occurring once. The material sequenced was peripheral blood mononuclear cells (PBMCs). The receptors were gathered from a man in his forties.

The CDR3 region is CAWEGTADEKLFF. CDR3 nucleotides: TGTGCCTGGGAAGGGACAGCAGATGAAAAACTGTTTTTT. The chain recombines TRBV30 with TRBJ1-4; 7 bases align to TRBD1. The V gene's germline CDR1 is GTSNPN and CDR2 SVGIG (reference sequence). Trimming at V came to 5 bases and at J to 6 bases, leaving 6 bases not matched to a gene. This CDR3 spans 13 amino acids.

The chain recombines TRBV11-2 with TRBJ1-3; D unresolved. Between the trimmed V and J ends, which lost 2 bases and 0 bases, there was a span of 5 bases. The V gene's germline CDR1 is SGHAT and CDR2 FQNNGV. The CDR3 runs 14 residues. The CDR3 is CASSLSLSGNTIYF. The CDR3 DNA reads TGTGCCAGCAGCTTATCTCTCTCTGGAAACACCATATATTTT. The full variable domain, rest sourced from reference TRBV11-2 and TRBJ1-3, is EAGVAQSPRYKIIEKRQSVAFWCNPISGHATLYWYQQILGQGPKLLIQFQNNGVVDDSQLPKDRFSAERLKGVDSTLKIQPAKLEDSAVYLCASSLSLSGNTIYFGEGSWLTVV.

This chain links TRBV2 with TRBJ2-5, with D uncertain. Per the germline V gene, CDR1 is SNHLY and CDR2 is FYNNEI. The length of the CDR3 is 13 residues. V lost 4 bases and J lost 1, with 7 bases in between. CDR3 DNA: TGTGCCAGCAGTGGGGAAGCCCAAGAGACCCAGTACTTC. This sequence encodes CASSGEAQETQYF.

V gene TRBV6-6 combines with J gene TRBJ2-7; 9 bases match TRBD1. V was clipped by 2 bases and J by 1 base; unmatched bases: 3. The CDR3 has 15 amino acids. Germline V gene data show CDR1 as MNHNY and CDR2 as SVGAGI (reference sequence). The CDR3 protein is CASSYTGQGSYEQYF. DNA for the CDR3: TGTGCCAGCAGTTACACGGGACAGGGTTCCTACGAGCAGTACTTC.

The rearrangement uses TRBV14 and TRBJ2-7; 7 nucleotides line up with TRBD1. Germline assignment: CDR1 SGHDN and CDR2 FVKESK. V dropped 1 base and J dropped 3; count of bases not matched to a gene: 9. There are 16 residues in the CDR3. As DNA, the CDR3 is TGTGCCAGCAGCCAAGTTCCCTCGACAGGGTTCTACGAGCAGTACTTC. Its protein is CASSQVPSTGFYEQYF.